This T cell receptor (beta chain) was retrieved from a study of cytomegalovirus exposure and HLA in healthy donors. This CDR3 is built from 16 residues. J lost 2 bases, V lost 4 bases, and 7 bases had no gene match. Germline values: CDR1 LGHNT, CDR2 FRNRAP. A multiplex PCR was run with 60 Vbeta primers and 13 Jbeta primers. Method: immunoSEQ multiplex PCR; TCRdb's copy keeps in-frame clones and lacks some. Among about 95,000 clones listed, about four fifths were seen once. The sample was PBMCs. The V and J genes are TRBV12-5 and TRBJ2-2; 7 nucleotides align to TRBD1. The TCR sequence derives from a woman aged 70-85 years in good health and CMV-seropositive. The chain's CDR3 is CASGSPGQLNTGELFF. DNA of the CDR3: TGTGCTAGTGGTTCCCCGGGACAGCTTAACACCGGGGAGCTGTTTTTT. Full variable domain (missing parts from reference TRBV12-5 and TRBJ2-2): DARVTQTPRHKVTEMGQEVTMRCQPILGHNTVFWYRQTMMQGLELLAYFRNRAPLDDSGMPKDRFSAEMPDATLATLKIQPSEPRDSAVYFCASGSPGQLNTGELFFGEGSRLTVL.